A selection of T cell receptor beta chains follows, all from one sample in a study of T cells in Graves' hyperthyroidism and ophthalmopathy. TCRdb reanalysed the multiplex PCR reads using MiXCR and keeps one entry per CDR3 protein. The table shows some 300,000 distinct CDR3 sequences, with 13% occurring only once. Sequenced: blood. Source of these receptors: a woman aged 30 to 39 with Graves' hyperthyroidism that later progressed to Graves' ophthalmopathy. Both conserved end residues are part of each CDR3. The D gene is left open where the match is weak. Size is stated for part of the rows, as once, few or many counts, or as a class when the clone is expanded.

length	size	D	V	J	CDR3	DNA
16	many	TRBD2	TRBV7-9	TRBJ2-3	CASSLSREYSTDTQYF	TGTGCCAGCAGCTTATCGCGGGAGTATAGCACAGATACGCAGTATTTT
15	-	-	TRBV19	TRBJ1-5	CASSIAIYSNQPQHF	TGTGCCAGTAGTATAGCAATCTATAGCAATCAGCCCCAGCATTTT
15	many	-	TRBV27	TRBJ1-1	CASSFDAGSRTEAFF	TGTGCCAGCAGTTTTGATGCGGGTTCTCGGACTGAAGCTTTCTTT
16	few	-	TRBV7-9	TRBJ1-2	CASSLVGQGVGYGYTF	TGTGCCAGCAGCTTAGTTGGGCAGGGCGTAGGCTATGGCTACACCTTC
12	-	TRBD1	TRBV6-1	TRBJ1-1	CASGITGGIAFF	TGTGCCAGCGGAATAACAGGGGGTATAGCTTTCTTT
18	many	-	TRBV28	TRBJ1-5	CASSLLSDRKADNQPQHF	TGTGCCAGCAGTTTATTGTCCGATCGGAAGGCCGACAATCAGCCCCAGCATTTT
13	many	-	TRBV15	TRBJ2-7	CATSAWGRDEQYF	TGTGCCACCAGCGCCTGGGGGCGGGACGAGCAGTACTTC
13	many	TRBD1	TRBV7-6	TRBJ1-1	CASSLQGDTEAFF	TGTGCCAGCAGCCTACAGGGGGACACTGAAGCTTTCTTT
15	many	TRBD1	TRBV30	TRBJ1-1	CAWSAQRTGPTEAFF	TGTGCCTGGAGTGCCCAAAGGACAGGTCCAACTGAAGCTTTCTTT
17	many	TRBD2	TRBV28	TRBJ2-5	CASSLTPTSGGQETQYF	TGTGCCAGCAGTTTAACTCCTACTAGCGGGGGACAAGAGACCCAGTACTTC
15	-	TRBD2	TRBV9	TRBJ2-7	CASSVEDSGIGEQYF	TGTGCCAGCAGCGTAGAGGATAGCGGGATTGGCGAGCAGTACTTC
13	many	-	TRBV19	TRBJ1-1	CASSPNAGSWAFF	TGTGCCAGTAGTCCAAATGCCGGGTCCTGGGCTTTCTTT
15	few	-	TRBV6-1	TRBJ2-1	CASSEVASKYNEQFF	TGTGCCAGCAGTGAAGTGGCTAGTAAGTACAATGAGCAGTTCTTC
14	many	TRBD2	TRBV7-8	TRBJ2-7	CASTKMAGEGEQYF	TGTGCCAGCACCAAAATGGCGGGAGAAGGCGAGCAGTACTTC
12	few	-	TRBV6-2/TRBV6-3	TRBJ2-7	CATKEKIYEQYF	TGTGCCACAAAAGAGAAAATCTACGAGCAGTACTTC
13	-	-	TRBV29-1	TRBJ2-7	CSVEGLVSDEQCF	TGCAGCGTTGAAGGCCTAGTAAGTGACGAGCAGTGCTTC